The clone carrying this T cell receptor beta chain was recorded a few times. Its antigen is currently unknown. These data originate in a study of beta chain features in type 1 diabetes. Study results and limitations: Compared to healthy donors, patients appeared to have naive, central memory and Treg TCRB repertoires that were more alike.

This CDR3 spans 15 amino acids. The V end was cut by 3 bases, the J end by 0 bases, with 9 bases between. Germline CDR1 reads MNHNS; CDR2 reads SASEGT. The investigators reverse transcribed all of the isolated RNA, so they sequenced expressed TCRB transcripts. Sequenced by immunoSEQ multiplex PCR; TCRdb stores in-frame clones only, minus some. This sample has 25,000 or so clones; roughly 69% occur once, and the top ten carry roughly 2.2%. Sequenced: Tregs from blood. The clonotype was recovered from a woman aged 40 to 50 in good health. V gene TRBV6-1 combines with J gene TRBJ2-1, with D uncertain. CDR3 amino acids: CASSDVLFSYNEQFF. CDR3 nucleotides: TGTGCCAGCAGTGACGTCCTATTCTCCTACAATGAGCAGTTCTTC.